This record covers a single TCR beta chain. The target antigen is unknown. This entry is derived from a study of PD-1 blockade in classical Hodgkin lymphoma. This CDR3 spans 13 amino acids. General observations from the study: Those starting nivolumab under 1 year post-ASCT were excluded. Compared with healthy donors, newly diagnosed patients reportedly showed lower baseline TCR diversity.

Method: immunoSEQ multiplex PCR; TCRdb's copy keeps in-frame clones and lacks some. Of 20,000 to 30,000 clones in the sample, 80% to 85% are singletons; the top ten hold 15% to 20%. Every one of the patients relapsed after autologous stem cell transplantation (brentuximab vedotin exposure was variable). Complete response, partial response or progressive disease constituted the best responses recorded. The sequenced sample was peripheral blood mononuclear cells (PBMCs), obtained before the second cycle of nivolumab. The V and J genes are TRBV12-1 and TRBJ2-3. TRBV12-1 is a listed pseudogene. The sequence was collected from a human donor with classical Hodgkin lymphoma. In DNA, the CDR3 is TGTGCCAGCAGCTCCACCCAAGCAGATACGCAGTATTTT. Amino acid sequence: CASSSTQADTQYF.